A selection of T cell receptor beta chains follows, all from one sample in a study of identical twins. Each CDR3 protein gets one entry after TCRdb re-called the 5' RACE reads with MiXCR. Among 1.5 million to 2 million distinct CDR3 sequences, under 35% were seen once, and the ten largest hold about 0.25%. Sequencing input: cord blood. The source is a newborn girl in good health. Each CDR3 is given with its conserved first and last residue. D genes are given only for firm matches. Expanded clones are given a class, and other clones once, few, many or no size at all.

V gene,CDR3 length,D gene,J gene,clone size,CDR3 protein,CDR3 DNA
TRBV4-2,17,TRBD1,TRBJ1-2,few,CASSQDRGAGGHYGYTF,TGTGCCAGCAGCCAAGATCGGGGGGCAGGGGGCCACTATGGCTACACCTTC
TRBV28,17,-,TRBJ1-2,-,CASSFRVGPRERQGYTF,TGTGCCAGCAGTTTTCGAGTAGGACCTAGGGAGCGGCAAGGCTACACCTTC
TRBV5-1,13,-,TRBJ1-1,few,CASSLPHGTEAFF,TGCGCCAGCAGCTTGCCACACGGGACTGAAGCTTTCTTT
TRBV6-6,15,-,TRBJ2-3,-,CASRPHGGGTDTQYF,TGTGCCAGCAGACCACACGGCGGGGGCACAGATACGCAGTATTTT
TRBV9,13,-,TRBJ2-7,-,CASSVDFGYEQYF,TGTGCCAGCAGCGTAGATTTTGGGTACGAGCAGTACTTC
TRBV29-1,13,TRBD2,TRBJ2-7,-,CSGTTSGGYEQYF,TGCAGCGGGACGACTAGCGGGGGTTACGAGCAGTACTTC
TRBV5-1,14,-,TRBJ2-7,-,CASSLTGLTSEQYF,TGCGCCAGCAGCTTAACGGGACTCACATCGGAGCAGTACTTC
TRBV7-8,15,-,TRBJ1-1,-,CASSRSRDPNTEAFF,TGTGCCAGCAGTCGAAGCAGGGACCCGAACACTGAAGCTTTCTTT
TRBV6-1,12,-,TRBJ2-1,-,CASTSEFTEQFF,TGTGCCAGCACCAGCGAATTCACTGAGCAGTTCTTC
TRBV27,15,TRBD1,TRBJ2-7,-,CASSPGTVYSYEQYF,TGTGCCAGCAGTCCGGGGACAGTATACTCCTACGAGCAGTACTTC
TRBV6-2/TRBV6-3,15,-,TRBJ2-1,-,CASTRRFPTNNEQFF,TGTGCCAGCACCCGGCGTTTTCCTACCAACAATGAGCAGTTCTTC
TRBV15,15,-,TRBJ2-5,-,CATSRARFSQETQYF,TGTGCCACCAGCAGAGCACGATTTAGTCAAGAGACCCAGTACTTC
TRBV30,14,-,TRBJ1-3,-,CAWSVGGSGNTIYF,TGTGCCTGGAGTGTAGGGGGCTCTGGAAACACCATATATTTT
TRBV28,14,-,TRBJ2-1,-,CASSLYSLEGEQFF,TGTGCCAGCAGTTTGTATAGCTTGGAAGGCGAGCAGTTCTTC
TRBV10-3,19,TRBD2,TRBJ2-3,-,CAIRRTSGTKKILTDAQYF,TGTGCCATCAGGAGGACTAGCGGGACTAAAAAGATCCTCACAGATGCGCAGTATTTT
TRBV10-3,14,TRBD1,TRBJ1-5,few,CAISTGGSHQPQHF,TGTGCCATCAGTACAGGGGGGTCTCATCAGCCCCAGCATTTT
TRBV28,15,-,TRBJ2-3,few,CASSLRDTLTDTQYF,TGTGCCAGCAGTTTACGGGACACACTCACAGATACGCAGTATTTT
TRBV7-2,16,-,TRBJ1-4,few,CASSLVRGGTNEKLFF,TGTGCCAGCAGCTTAGTTCGGGGCGGTACTAATGAAAAACTGTTTTTT
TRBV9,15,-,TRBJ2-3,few,CASSVGTLPTDTQYF,TGTGCCAGCAGCGTAGGGACACTCCCCACAGATACGCAGTATTTT
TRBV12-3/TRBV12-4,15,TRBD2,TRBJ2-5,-,CASRWTSYSQETQYF,TGTGCCAGCAGGTGGACTAGCTATTCCCAAGAGACCCAGTACTTC
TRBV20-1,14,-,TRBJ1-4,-,CSARGPGIGEKLFF,TGCAGTGCTAGGGGTCCGGGTATTGGTGAAAAACTGTTTTTT
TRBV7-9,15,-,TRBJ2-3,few,CASSPTDQSTDTQYF,TGTGCCAGCAGCCCCACGGACCAATCCACAGATACGCAGTATTTT
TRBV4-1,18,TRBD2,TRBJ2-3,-,CASSQETRLAGYTDTQYF,TGCGCCAGCAGCCAAGAGACCCGACTAGCGGGGTACACAGATACGCAGTATTTT
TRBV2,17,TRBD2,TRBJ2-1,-,CASRTSGRVLLYNEQFF,TGTGCCAGCAGGACTAGCGGGAGGGTCCTATTGTACAATGAGCAGTTCTTC
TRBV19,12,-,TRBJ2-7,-,CASRNPPYEQYF,TGTGCCAGTAGGAACCCGCCCTACGAGCAGTACTTC
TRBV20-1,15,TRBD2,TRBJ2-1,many,CSAAPAGGFYNEQFF,TGCAGTGCTGCCCCCGCGGGAGGGTTCTACAATGAGCAGTTCTTC
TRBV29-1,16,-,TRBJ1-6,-,CSVEEKEGDHNSPLHF,TGCAGCGTTGAAGAGAAGGAGGGGGATCATAATTCACCCCTCCACTTT
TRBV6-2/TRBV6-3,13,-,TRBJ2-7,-,CASRQGVLYEQYF,TGTGCCAGCAGGCAGGGCGTCCTCTACGAGCAGTACTTC